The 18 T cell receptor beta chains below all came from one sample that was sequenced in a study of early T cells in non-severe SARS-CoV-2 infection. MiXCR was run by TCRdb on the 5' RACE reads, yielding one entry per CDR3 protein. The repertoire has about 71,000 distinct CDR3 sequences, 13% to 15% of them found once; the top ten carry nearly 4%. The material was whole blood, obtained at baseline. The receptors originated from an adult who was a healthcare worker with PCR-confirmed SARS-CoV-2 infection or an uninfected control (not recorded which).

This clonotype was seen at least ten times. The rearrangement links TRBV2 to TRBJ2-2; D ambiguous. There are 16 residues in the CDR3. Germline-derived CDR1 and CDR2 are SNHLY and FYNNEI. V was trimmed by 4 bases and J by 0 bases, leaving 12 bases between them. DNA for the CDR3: TGTGCCAGCAGTGGGGGAAGCGCCACGAACACCGGGGAGCTGTTTTTT. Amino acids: CASSGGSATNTGELFF.

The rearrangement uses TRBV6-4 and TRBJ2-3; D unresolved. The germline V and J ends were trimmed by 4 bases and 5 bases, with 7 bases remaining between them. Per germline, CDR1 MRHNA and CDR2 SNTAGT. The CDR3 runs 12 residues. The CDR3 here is CASSVGIDTQYF. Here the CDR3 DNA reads TGTGCCAGCAGTGTCGGCATAGATACGCAGTATTTT.

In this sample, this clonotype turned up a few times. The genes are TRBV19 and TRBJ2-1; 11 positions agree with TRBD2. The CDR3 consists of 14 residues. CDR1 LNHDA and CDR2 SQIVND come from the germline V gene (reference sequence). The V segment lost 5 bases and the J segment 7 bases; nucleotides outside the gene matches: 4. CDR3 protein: CASSASGRRNEQFF. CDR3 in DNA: TGTGCCAGTAGTGCTAGCGGGAGGCGGAATGAGCAGTTCTTC.

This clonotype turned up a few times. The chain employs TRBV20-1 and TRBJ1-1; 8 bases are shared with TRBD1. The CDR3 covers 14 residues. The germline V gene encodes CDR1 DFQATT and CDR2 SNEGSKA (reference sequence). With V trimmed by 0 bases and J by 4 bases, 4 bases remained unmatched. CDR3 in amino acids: CSARDLTGVTEAFF. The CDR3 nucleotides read TGCAGTGCTAGAGATTTGACAGGGGTCACTGAAGCTTTCTTT.

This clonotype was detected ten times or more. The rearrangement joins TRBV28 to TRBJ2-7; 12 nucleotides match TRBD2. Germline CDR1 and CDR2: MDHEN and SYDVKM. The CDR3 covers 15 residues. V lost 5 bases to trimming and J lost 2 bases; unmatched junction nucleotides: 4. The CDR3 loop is CASSQTSGGTYEQYF. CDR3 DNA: TGTGCCAGCAGTCAGACTAGCGGGGGAACCTACGAGCAGTACTTC.

DNA for the CDR3: TGCAGTGCTAGAGATGGGAAGGGGCTCCCCGCCCGGCAGTACTTC. Encoded protein: CSARDGKGLPARQYF. The chain carries TRBV20-1 and TRBJ2-7; D possibly corresponds to TRBD1 (5 bases). V gave up 0 bases and J gave up 9 bases, with 21 bases separating them. Germline assignment: CDR1 DFQATT and CDR2 SNEGSKA (reference sequence). There are 15 residues in the CDR3.

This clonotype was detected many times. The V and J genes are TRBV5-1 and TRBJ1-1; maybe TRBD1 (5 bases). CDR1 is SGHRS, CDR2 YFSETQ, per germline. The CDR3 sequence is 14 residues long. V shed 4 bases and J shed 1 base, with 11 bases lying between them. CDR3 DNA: TGCGCCAGCAGCCCTAGGACACAGAACACTGAAGCTTTCTTT. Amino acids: CASSPRTQNTEAFF.

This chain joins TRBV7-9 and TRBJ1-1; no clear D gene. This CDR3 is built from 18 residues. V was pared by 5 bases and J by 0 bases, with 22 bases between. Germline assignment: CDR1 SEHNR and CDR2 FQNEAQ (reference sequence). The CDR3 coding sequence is TGTGCCAGCAGCACCACGACCTACCCCATGAGGGTGAACACTGAAGCTTTCTTT. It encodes CASSTTTYPMRVNTEAFF.

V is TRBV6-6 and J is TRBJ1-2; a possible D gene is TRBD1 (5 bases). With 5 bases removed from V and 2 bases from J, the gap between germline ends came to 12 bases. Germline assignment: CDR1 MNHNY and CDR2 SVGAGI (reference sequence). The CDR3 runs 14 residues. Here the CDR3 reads CASSSAGRNYGYTF. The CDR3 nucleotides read TGTGCCAGCAGTAGCGCGGGACGGAACTATGGCTACACCTTC.

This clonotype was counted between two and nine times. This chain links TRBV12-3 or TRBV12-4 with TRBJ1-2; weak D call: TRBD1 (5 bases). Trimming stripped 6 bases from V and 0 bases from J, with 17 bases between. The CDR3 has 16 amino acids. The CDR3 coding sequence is TGTGCCAGCAGCCCGGGGGAAGGGTCTTCTAACTATGGCTACACCTTC. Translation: CASSPGEGSSNYGYTF.

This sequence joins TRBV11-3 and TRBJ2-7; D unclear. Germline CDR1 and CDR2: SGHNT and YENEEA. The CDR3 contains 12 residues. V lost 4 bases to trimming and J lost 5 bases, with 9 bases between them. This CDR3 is CASSSFDNEQYF. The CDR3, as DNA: TGTGCCAGCAGCTCGTTTGATAACGAGCAGTACTTC.

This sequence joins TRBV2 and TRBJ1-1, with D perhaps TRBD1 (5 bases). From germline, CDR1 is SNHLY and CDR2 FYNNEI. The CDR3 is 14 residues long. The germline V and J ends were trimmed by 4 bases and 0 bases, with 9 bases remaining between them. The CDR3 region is CASSAGTVNTEAFF. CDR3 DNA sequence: TGTGCCAGCAGTGCCGGGACGGTGAACACTGAAGCTTTCTTT.

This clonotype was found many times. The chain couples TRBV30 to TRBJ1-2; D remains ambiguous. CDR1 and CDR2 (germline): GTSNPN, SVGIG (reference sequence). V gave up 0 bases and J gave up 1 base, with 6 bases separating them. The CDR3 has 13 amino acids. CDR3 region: CAWSVRVNYGYTF. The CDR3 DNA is TGTGCCTGGAGTGTGAGAGTTAACTATGGCTACACCTTC.

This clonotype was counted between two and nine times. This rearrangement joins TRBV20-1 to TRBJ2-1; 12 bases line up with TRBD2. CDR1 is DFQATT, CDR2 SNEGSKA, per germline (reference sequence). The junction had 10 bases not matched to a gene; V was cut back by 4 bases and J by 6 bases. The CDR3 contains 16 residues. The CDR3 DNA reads TGCAGTGCTACTTACCCTAGCGGGAGGGCAAGCAATGAGCAGTTCTTC. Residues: CSATYPSGRASNEQFF.

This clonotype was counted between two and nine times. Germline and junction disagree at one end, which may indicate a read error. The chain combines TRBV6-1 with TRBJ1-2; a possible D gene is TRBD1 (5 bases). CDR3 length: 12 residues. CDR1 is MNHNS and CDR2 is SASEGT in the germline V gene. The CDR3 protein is CASREGFYGYTF. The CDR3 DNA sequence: TGTGCCAGCCGTGAGGGGTTCTATGGCTACACCTTC.

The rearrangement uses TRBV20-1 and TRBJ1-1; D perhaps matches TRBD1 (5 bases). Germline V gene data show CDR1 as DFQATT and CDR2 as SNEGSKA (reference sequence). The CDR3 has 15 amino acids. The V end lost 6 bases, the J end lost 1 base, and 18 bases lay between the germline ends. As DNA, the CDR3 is TGCAGTGCCGGTGAGTTTGACAGTTGGAACACTGAAGCTTTCTTT. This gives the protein CSAGEFDSWNTEAFF.

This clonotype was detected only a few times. CDR3 loop: CAWSVQAGLTDTQYF. CDR3 nucleotide sequence: TGTGCCTGGAGTGTACAAGCGGGACTCACAGATACGCAGTATTTT. This rearrangement joins TRBV30 to TRBJ2-3; 7 positions match TRBD2. Trimming cost V 0 bases and J 2 bases; bases outside gene matches: 5. The CDR3 is 15 amino acids. CDR1 and CDR2 from the germline V gene are GTSNPN and SVGIG (reference sequence).

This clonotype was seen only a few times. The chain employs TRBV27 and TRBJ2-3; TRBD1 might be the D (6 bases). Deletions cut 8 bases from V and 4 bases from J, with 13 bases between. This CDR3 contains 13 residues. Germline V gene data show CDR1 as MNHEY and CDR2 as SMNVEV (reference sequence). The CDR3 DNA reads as TGTGCCAGCGGCACTGGACAGTCAGATACGCAGTATTTT. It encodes CASGTGQSDTQYF.